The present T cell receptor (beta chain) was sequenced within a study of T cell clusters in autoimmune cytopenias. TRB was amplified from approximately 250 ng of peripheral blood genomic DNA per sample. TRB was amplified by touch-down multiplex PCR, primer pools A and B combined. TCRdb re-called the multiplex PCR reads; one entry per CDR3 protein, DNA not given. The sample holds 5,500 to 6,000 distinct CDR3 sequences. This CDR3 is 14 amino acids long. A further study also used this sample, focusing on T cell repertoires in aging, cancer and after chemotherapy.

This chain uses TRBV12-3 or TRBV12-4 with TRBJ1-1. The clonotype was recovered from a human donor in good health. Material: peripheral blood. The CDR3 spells CASSLGDGTYEAFF.